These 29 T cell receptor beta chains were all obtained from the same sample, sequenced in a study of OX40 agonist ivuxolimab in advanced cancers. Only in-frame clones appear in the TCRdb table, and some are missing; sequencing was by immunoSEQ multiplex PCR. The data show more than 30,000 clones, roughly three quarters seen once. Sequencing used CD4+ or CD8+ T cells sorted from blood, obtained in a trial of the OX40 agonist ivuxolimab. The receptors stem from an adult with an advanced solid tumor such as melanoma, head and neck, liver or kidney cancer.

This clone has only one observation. The CDR3 loop is CASSDPGGPVDTQYF. Here the CDR3 DNA reads TGTGCCAGCAGTGACCCGGGGGGGCCAGTGGATACGCAGTATTTT. V gene TRBV6-1 combines with J gene TRBJ2-3; 8 bases are shared with TRBD2. The CDR3 contains 15 residues. Germline CDR1 is MNHNS and CDR2 is SASEGT. Trimming at V came to 3 bases and at J to 6 bases, leaving 8 bases not matched to a gene.

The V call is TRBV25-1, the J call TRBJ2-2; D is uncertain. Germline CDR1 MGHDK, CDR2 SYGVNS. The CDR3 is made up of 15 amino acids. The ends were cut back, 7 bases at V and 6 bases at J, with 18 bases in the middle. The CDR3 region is CASTSLGWDAGELFF. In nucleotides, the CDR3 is TGTGCCAGCACCTCGTTAGGCTGGGATGCCGGGGAGCTGTTTTTT. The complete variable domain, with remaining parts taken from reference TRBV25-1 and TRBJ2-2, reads EADIYQTPRYLVIGTGKKITLECSQTMGHDKMYWYQQDPGMELHLIHYSYGVNSTEKGDLSSESTVSRIRTEHFPLTLESARPSHTSQYLCASTSLGWDAGELFFGEGSRLTVL.

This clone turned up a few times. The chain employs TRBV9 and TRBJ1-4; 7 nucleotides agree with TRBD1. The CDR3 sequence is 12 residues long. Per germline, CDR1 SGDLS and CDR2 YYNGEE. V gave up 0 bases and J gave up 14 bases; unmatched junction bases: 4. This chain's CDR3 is CASSVEKGQLFF. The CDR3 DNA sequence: TGTGCCAGCAGCGTAGAAAAGGGACAGCTGTTTTTT.

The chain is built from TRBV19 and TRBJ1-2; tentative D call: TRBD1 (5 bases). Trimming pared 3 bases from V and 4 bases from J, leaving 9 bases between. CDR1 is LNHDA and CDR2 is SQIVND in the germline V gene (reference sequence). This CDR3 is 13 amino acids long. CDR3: CASSIARAYGYTF. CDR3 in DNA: TGTGCCAGTAGTATTGCCAGGGCCTATGGCTACACCTTC. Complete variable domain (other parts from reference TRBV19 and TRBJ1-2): DGGITQSPKYLFRKEGQNVTLSCEQNLNHDAMYWYRQDPGQGLRLIYYSQIVNDFQKGDIAEGYSVSREKKESFPLTVTSAQKNPTAFYLCASSIARAYGYTFGSGTRLTVV.

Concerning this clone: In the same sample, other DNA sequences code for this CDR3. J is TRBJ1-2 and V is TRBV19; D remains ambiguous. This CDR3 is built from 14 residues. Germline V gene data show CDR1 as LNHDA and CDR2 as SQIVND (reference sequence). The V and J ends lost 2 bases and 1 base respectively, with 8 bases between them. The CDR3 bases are TGTGCCAGTAGTATACCGGCGGGTAACTATGGCTACACCTTC. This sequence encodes CASSIPAGNYGYTF.

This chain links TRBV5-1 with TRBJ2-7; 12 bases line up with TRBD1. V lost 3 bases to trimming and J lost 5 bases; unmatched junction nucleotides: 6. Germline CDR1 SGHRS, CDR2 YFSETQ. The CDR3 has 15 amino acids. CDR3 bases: TGCGCCAGCAGCTCGGGACAGGGGGCTGTAAACGAGCAGTACTTC. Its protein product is CASSSGQGAVNEQYF.

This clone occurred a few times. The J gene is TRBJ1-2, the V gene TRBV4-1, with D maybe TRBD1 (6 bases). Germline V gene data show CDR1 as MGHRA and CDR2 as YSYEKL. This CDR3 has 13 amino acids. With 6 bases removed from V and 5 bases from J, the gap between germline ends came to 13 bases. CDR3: CASRPRGAYGYTF. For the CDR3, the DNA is TGCGCCAGCAGACCAAGGGGGGCGTATGGCTACACCTTC.

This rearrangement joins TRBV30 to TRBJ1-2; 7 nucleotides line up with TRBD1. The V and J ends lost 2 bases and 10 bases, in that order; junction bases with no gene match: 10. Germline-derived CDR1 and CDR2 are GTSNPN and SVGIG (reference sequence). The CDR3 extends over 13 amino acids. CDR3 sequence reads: CAWSSTGTADYTF. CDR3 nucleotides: TGTGCCTGGAGTTCAACCGGGACAGCCGACTACACCTTC.

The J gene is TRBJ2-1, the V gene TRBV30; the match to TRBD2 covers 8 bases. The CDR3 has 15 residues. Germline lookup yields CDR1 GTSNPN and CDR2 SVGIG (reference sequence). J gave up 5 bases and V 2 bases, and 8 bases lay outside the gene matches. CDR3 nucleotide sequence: TGTGCCTGGAGTCCCCGGGGGGGCCTCGACAATGAGCAGTTCTTC. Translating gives CAWSPRGGLDNEQFF.

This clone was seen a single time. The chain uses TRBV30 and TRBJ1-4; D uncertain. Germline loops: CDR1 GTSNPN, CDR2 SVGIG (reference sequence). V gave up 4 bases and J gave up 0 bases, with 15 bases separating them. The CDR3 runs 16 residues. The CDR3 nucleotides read TGTGCCTGGAATAGACCCCAGAGGCCAACTAATGAAAAACTGTTTTTT. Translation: CAWNRPQRPTNEKLFF.

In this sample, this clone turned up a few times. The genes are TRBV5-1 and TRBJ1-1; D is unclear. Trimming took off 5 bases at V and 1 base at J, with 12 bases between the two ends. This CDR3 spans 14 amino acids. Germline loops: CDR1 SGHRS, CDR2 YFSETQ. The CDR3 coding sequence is TGCGCCAGCAGGGGCCCGGGAAGGAACACTGAAGCTTTCTTT. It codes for CASRGPGRNTEAFF.

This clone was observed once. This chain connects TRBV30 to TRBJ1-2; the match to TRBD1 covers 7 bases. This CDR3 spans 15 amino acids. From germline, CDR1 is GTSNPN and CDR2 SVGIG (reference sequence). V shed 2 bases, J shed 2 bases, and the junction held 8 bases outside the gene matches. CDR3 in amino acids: CAWSLRGQGNYGYTF. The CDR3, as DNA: TGTGCCTGGAGTTTAAGGGGGCAGGGAAACTATGGCTACACCTTC.

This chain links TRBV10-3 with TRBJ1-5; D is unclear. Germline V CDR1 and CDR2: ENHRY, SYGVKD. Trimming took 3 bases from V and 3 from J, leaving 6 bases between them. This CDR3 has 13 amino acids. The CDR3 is CAISDSINQPQHF. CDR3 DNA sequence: TGTGCCATCAGTGACAGTATCAATCAGCCCCAGCATTTT.

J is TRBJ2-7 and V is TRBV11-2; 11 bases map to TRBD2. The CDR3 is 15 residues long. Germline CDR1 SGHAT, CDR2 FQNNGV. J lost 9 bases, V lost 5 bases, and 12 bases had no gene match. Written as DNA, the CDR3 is TGTGCCAGCAGCACCGATAGCGGGGGGGCCTTAGTGCAGTACTTC. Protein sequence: CASSTDSGGALVQYF.

CDR3 loop: CASGLVGGETTGELFF. The CDR3 coding sequence is TGTGCTAGTGGTTTGGTAGGCGGGGAAACCACCGGGGAGCTGTTTTTT. This chain links TRBV12-5 with TRBJ2-2, with TRBD2 as a possible D gene (6 bases). V was cut by 0 bases and J by 4 bases, with 12 bases left in between. The CDR3 is 16 amino acids. Germline assignment: CDR1 LGHNT and CDR2 FRNRAP.

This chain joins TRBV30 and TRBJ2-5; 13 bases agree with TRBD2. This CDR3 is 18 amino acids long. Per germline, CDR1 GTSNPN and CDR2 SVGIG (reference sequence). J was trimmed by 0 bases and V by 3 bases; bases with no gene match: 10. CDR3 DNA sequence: TGTGCCTGGAGCCGCGCGGGACTAGCGGGGCTGTACCAAGAGACCCAGTACTTC. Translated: CAWSRAGLAGLYQETQYF. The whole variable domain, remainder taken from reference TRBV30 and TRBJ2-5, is SQTIHQWPATLVQPVGSPLSLECTVEGTSNPNLYWYRQAAGRGLQLLFYSVGIGQISSEVPQNLSASRPQDRQFILSSKKLLLSDSGFYLCAWSRAGLAGLYQETQYFGPGTRLLVL.

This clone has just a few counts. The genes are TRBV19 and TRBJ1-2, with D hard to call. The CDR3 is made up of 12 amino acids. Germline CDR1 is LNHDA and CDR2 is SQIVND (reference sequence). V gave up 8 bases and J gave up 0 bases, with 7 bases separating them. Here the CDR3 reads CASGRPNYGYTF. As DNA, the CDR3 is TGTGCCAGTGGGAGACCTAACTATGGCTACACCTTC.

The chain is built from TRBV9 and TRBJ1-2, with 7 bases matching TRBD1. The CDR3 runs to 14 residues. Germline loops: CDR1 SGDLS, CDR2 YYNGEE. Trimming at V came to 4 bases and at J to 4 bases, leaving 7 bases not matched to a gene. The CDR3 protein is CASSPPGTAYGYTF. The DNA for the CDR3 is TGTGCCAGCAGCCCTCCGGGGACAGCCTATGGCTACACCTTC.

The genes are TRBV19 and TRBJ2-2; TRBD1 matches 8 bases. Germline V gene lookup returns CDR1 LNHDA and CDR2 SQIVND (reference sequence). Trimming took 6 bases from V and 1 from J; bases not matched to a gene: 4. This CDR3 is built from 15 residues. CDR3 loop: CASSVDRGNTGELFF. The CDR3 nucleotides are TGTGCCAGTAGCGTAGACAGGGGGAACACCGGGGAGCTGTTTTTT.

CDR3 protein: CASSPTIGGGYNEQFF. CDR3 coding DNA: TGTGCCAGCAGTCCCACGATAGGGGGGGGCTACAATGAGCAGTTCTTC. The rearrangement joins TRBV7-8 to TRBJ2-1, with D possibly being TRBD2 (7 bases). Trimming took 6 bases from V and 3 from J, leaving 18 bases between them. In germline, CDR1 is SGHVS, CDR2 FQNEAQ. The CDR3 contains 16 residues.

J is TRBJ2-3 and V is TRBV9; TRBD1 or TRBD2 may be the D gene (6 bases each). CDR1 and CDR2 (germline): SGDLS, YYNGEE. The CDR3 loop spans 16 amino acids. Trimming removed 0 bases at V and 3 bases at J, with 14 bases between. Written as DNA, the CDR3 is TGTGCCAGCAGCGTAGATGGGGGGCTGGAAACAGATACGCAGTATTTT. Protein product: CASSVDGGLETDTQYF.

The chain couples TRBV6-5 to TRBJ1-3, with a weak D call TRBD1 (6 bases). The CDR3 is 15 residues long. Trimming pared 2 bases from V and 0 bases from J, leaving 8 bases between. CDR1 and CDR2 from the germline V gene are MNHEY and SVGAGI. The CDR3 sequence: CASSYRGTSGNTIYF. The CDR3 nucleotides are TGTGCCAGCAGTTACAGGGGGACCTCTGGAAACACCATATATTTT.

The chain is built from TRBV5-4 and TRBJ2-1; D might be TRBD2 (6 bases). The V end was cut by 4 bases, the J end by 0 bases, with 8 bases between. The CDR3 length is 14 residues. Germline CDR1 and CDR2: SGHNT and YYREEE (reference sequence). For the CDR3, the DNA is TGTGCCAGCAGCCTGGGGGGCTCCTACAATGAGCAGTTCTTC. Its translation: CASSLGGSYNEQFF.

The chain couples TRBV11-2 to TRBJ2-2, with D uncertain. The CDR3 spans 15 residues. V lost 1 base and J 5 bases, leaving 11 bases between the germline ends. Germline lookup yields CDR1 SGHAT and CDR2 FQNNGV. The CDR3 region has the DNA TGTGCCAGCAGCTTAGGTAGAATGGTAACCGGGGAGCTGTTTTTT. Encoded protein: CASSLGRMVTGELFF.

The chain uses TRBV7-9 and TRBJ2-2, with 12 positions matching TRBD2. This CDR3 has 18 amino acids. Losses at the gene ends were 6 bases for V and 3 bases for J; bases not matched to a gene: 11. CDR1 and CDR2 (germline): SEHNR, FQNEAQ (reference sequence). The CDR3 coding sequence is TGTGCCAGCAGAGTCAGACTAGCGGGGGCCTGGGACACCGGGGAGCTGTTTTTT. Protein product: CASRVRLAGAWDTGELFF.

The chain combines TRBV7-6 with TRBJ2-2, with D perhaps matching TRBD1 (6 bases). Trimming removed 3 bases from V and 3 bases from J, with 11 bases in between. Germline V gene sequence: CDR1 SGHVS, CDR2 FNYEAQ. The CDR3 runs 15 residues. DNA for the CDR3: TGTGCCAGCAGCTTCTCAGGGGTGTACACCGGGGAGCTGTTTTTT. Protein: CASSFSGVYTGELFF.

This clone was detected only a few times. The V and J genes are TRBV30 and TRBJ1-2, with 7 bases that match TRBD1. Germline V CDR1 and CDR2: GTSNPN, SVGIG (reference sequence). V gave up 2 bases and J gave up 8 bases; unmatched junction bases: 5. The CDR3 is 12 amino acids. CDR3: CAWSRQGDGYTF. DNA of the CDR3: TGTGCCTGGAGTCGACAGGGTGACGGCTACACCTTC.

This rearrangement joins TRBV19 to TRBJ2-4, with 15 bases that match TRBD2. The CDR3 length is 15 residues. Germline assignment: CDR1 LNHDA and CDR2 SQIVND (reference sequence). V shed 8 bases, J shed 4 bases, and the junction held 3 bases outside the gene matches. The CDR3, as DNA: TGTGCCAGTCATGGGACTAGCGGGAGGAAAAACATTCAGTACTTC. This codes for CASHGTSGRKNIQYF. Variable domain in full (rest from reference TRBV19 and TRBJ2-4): DGGITQSPKYLFRKEGQNVTLSCEQNLNHDAMYWYRQDPGQGLRLIYYSQIVNDFQKGDIAEGYSVSREKKESFPLTVTSAQKNPTAFYLCASHGTSGRKNIQYFGAGTRLSVL.

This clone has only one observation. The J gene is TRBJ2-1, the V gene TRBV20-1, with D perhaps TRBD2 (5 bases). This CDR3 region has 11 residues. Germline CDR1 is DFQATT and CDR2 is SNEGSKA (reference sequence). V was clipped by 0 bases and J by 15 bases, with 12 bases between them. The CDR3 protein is CSARDTLAPFF. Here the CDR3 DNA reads TGCAGTGCTAGAGATACCCTAGCCCCGTTCTTC.